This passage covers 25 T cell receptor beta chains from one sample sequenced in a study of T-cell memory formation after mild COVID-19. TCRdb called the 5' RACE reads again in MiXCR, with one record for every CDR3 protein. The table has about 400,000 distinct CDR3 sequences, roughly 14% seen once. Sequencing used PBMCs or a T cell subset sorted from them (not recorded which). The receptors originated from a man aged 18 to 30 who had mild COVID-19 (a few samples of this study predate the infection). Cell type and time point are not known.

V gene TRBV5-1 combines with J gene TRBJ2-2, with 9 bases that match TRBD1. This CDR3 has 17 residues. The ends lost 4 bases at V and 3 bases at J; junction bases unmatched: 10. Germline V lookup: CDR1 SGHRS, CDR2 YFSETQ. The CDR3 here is CASSLDRGNGYTGELFF. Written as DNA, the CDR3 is TGCGCCAGCAGCCTGGACAGGGGAAATGGGTACACCGGGGAGCTGTTTTTT.

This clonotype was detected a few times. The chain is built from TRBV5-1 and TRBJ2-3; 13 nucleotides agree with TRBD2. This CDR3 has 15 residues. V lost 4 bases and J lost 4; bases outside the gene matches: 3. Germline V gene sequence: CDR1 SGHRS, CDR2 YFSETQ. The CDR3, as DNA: TGCGCCAGCAGCATTGGACTAGCGGGGGCAGATACGCAGTATTTT. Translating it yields CASSIGLAGADTQYF.

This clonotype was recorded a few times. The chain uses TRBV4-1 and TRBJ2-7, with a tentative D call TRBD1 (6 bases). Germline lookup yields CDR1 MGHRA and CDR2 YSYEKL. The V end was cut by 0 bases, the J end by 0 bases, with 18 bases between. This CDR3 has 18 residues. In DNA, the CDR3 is TGCGCCAGCAGCCAAGACCCGGTTCGGACAGCTCTCTCCTACGAGCAGTACTTC. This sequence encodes CASSQDPVRTALSYEQYF.

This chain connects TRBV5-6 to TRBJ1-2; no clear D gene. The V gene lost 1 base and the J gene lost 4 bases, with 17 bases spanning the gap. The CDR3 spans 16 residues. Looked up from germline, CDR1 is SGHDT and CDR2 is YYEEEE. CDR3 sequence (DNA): TGTGCCAGCAGCTTGAAGCCCAGCGGACTAAGCTATGGCTACACCTTC. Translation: CASSLKPSGLSYGYTF.

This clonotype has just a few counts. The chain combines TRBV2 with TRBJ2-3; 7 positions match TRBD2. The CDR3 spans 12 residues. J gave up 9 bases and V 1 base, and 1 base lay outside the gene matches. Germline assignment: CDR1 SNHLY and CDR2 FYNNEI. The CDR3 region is CASSEEAGTQYF. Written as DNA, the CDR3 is TGTGCCAGCAGTGAAGAAGCGGGGACGCAGTATTTT.

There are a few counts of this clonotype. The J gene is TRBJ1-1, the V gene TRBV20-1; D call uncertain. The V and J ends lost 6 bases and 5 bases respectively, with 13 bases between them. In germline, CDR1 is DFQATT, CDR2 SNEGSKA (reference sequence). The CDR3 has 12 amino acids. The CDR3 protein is CSANPGGTEAFF. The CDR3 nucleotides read TGCAGTGCAAATCCAGGAGGGACTGAAGCTTTCTTT.

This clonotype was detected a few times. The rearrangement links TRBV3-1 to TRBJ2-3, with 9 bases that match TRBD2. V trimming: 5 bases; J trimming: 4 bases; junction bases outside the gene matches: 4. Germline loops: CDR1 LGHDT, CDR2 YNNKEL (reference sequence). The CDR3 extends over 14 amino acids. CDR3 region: CASSAGGPADTQYF. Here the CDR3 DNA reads TGTGCCAGCAGCGCGGGGGGGCCGGCAGATACGCAGTATTTT.

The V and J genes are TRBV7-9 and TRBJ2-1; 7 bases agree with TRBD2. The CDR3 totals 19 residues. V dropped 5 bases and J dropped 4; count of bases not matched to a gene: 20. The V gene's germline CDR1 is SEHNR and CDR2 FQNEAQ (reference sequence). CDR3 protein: CASSLTGSRGLGPYNEQFF. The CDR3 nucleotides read TGTGCCAGCAGCCTCACCGGCTCGCGGGGGTTGGGGCCATACAATGAGCAGTTCTTC.

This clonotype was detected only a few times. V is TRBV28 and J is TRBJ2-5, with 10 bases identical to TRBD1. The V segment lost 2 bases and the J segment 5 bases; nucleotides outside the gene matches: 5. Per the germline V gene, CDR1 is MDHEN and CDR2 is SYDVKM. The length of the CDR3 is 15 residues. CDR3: CASSLPTGGKETQYF. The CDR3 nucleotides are TGTGCCAGCAGTTTACCGACAGGGGGCAAGGAGACCCAGTACTTC.

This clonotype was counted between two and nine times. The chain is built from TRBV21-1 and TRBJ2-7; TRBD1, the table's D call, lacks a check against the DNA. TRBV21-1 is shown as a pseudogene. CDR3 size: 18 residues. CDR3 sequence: CASSKEFLPGIKVYEQYF. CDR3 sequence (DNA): TGTGCCAGCAGCAAAGAATTTCTCCCGGGAATTAAGGTCTACGAGCAGTACTTC.

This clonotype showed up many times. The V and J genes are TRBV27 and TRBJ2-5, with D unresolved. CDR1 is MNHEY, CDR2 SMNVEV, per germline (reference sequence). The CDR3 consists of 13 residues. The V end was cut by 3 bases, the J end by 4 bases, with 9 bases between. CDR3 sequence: CASSFRVRETQYF. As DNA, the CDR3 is TGTGCCAGCAGTTTTCGGGTACGAGAGACCCAGTACTTC.

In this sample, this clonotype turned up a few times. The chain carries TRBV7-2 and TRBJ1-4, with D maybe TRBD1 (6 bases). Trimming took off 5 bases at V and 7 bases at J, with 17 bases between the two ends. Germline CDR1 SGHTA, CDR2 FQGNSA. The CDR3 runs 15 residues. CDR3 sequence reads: CASSPTGTGGEKLFF. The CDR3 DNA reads TGTGCCAGCAGCCCCACAGGGACCGGCGGTGAAAAACTGTTTTTT.

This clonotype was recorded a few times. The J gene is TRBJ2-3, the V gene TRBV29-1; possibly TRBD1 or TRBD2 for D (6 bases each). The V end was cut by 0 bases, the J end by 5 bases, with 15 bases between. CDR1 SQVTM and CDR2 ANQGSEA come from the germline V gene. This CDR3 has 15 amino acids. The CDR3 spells CSVEDATGAGDTQYF. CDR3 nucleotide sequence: TGCAGCGTTGAAGATGCTACGGGGGCCGGAGATACGCAGTATTTT.

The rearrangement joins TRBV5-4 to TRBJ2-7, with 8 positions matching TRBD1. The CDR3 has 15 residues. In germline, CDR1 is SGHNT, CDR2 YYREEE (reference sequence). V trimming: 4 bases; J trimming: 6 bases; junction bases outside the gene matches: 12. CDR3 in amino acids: CASSAPGGSLVEQYF. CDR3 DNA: TGTGCCAGCAGCGCCCCAGGGGGCAGCCTCGTCGAGCAGTACTTC.

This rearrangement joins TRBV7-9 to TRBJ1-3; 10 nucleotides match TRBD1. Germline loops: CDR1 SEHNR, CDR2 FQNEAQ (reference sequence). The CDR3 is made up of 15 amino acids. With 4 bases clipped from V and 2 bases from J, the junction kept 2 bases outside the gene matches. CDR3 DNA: TGTGCCAGCAGCTCGACAGGGGGCACTGGAAACACCATATATTTT. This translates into CASSSTGGTGNTIYF.

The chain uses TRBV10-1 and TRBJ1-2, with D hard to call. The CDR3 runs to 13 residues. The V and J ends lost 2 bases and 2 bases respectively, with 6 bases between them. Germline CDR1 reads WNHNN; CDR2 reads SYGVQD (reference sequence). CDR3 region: CASSENGNYGYTF. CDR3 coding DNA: TGCGCCAGCAGTGAGAACGGGAACTATGGCTACACCTTC.

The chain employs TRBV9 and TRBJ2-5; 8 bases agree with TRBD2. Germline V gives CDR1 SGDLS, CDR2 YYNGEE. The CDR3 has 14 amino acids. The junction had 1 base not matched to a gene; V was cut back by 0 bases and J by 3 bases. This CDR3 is CASSVGLAKETQYF. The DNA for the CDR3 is TGTGCCAGCAGCGTAGGACTAGCGAAAGAGACCCAGTACTTC.

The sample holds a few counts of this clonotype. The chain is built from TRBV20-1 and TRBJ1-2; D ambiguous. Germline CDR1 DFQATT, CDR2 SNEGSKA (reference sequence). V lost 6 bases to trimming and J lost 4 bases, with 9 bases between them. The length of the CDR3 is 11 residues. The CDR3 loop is CSAADIYGYTF. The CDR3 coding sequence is TGCAGTGCCGCCGATATCTATGGCTACACCTTC.

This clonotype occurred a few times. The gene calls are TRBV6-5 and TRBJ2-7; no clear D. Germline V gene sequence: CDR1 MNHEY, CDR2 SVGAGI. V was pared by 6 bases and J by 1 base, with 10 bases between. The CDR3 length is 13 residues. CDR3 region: CASRRTESYEQYV. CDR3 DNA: TGTGCCAGCAGGCGGACGGAATCCTACGAGCAGTACGTC.

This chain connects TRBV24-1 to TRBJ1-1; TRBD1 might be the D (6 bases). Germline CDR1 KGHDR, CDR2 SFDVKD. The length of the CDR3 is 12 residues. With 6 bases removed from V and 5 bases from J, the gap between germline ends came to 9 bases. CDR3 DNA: TGTGCCACCAGTACAGGGAGGACTGAAGCTTTCTTT. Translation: CATSTGRTEAFF.

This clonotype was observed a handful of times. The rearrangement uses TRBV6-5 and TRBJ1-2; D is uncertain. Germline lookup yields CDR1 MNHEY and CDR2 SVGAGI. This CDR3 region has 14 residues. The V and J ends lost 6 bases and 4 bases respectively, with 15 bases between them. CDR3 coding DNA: TGTGCCAGCAGCACCGCCGGAGGAGCCTATGGCTACACCTTC. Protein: CASSTAGGAYGYTF.

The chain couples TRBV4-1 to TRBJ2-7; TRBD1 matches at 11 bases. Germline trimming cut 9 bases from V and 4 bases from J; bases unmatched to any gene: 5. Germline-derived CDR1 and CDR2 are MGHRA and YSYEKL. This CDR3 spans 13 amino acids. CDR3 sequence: CASARDRGYEQYF. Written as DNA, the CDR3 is TGCGCCAGTGCCCGGGACAGGGGGTACGAGCAGTACTTC.

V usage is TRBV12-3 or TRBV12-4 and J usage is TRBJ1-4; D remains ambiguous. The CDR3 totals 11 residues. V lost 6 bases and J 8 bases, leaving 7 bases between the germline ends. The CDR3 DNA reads TGTGCCAGCAGGGGGTGGGAAAAACTGTTTTTT. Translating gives CASRGWEKLFF.

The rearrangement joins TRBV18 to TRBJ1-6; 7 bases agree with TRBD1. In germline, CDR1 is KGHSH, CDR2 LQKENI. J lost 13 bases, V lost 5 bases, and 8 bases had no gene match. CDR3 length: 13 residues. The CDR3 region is CASSTGVPNPLHF. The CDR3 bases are TGTGCCAGCTCAACAGGGGTCCCTAACCCCCTCCACTTT.

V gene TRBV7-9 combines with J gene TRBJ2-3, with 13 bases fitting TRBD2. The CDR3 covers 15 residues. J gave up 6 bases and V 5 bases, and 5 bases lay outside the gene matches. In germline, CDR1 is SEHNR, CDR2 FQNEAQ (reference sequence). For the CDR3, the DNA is TGTGCCAGCAGCCGACTAGCGGGAGGTTTTGATACGCAGTATTTT. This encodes CASSRLAGGFDTQYF.